The 28 T cell receptor beta chains in this list originate from one sample, sequenced in a study of blood T cell repertoires in COVID-19 (dated by TCRdb to 2019 to 2021). Library preparation employed the immunoSEQ multiplex PCR assay. Entries here come from immuneACCESS through TCRdb and include only in-frame sequences with V and J called. Some clones fail to appear in such tables; in the studies checked, an unresolved V gene covers under half of the shortfall, and the cause of the remainder is unknown. This sample comprises approximately 250,000 clones, about 80% of them detected only once. The top ten clones comprise around 7.2% of the sample. The sample taken for sequencing was peripheral blood. Source of these receptors: a woman in her forties or fifties with acute or convalescent COVID-19.

The rearrangement uses TRBV19 and TRBJ2-1; TRBD2 aligns across 11 bases. Germline CDR1 LNHDA, CDR2 SQIVND (reference sequence). V lost 3 bases, J lost 8 bases, and 12 bases stayed unmatched. This CDR3 is built from 17 residues. The DNA of the CDR3 is TGTGCCAGTAGTATTGAAGCCGGGACTAGCGGAAACTATGAGCAGTTCTTC. Its protein is CASSIEAGTSGNYEQFF.

This chain joins TRBV6-1 and TRBJ1-2; 7 bases are a match to TRBD1. Germline V lookup: CDR1 MNHNS, CDR2 SASEGT. V lost 4 bases and J lost 3; bases outside the gene matches: 11. The CDR3 consists of 16 residues. The DNA of the CDR3 is TGTGCCAGCAGTGTATTACCGGGACAGATGGACTATGGCTACACCTTC. It translates to CASSVLPGQMDYGYTF.

The chain joins TRBV30 to TRBJ2-7, with 9 bases matching TRBD1. Germline lookup yields CDR1 GTSNPN and CDR2 SVGIG (reference sequence). The CDR3 covers 14 residues. After removal of 2 bases from V and 2 bases from J, the junction contained 4 bases not matched to a gene. The CDR3 region has the DNA TGTGCCTGGAGTATTACAGGGGGCACCTACGAGCAGTACTTC. Translation: CAWSITGGTYEQYF.

The rearrangement joins TRBV19 to TRBJ1-2; the D gene is possibly TRBD1 (5 bases). V was clipped by 9 bases and J by 6 bases, with 14 bases between them. The CDR3 sequence is 12 residues long. Germline CDR1 LNHDA, CDR2 SQIVND (reference sequence). This CDR3 is CASGRAGDGYTF. The CDR3 bases are TGTGCCAGCGGCCGCGCGGGGGATGGCTACACCTTC.

J is TRBJ1-5 and V is TRBV28, with 9 bases fitting TRBD1. The CDR3 runs 15 residues. The trim removed 6 bases at V and 4 bases at J, leaving 7 bases unmatched. Looked up from germline, CDR1 is MDHEN and CDR2 is SYDVKM. The CDR3 loop reads CASSLGTGWNQPQHF. CDR3 nucleotide sequence: TGTGCCAGCAGCCTCGGGACAGGGTGGAATCAGCCCCAGCATTTT.

The rearrangement links TRBV7-9 to TRBJ2-5; 10 bases map to TRBD1. The CDR3 runs to 14 residues. The J segment lost 11 bases and the V segment lost 5 bases, leaving 11 bases of the junction unmatched. CDR1 is SEHNR and CDR2 is FQNEAQ in the germline V gene (reference sequence). The CDR3, as DNA: TGTGCCAGCAGCGTCAGTGGGGACAGGGGATATCAGTACTTC. Encoded protein: CASSVSGDRGYQYF.

This clone was counted only a few times. This chain links TRBV30 with TRBJ1-5, with D perhaps TRBD1 (6 bases). The CDR3 covers 16 residues. Germline V gene data show CDR1 as GTSNPN and CDR2 as SVGIG (reference sequence). Trimming cost V 1 base and J 5 bases, with 18 bases left between them. CDR3 DNA: TGTGCCTGGAGTGGGGCTCTGTGGGGGCGCGATCAGCCCCAGCATTTT. Protein sequence: CAWSGALWGRDQPQHF.

The chain joins TRBV3-1 (or the pseudogene TRBV3-2) to TRBJ2-1; no reliable D call. This CDR3 comprises 14 residues. Per the germline V gene, CDR1 is LGHDT and CDR2 is YNNKEL (reference sequence). The V gene lost 4 bases and the J gene lost 7 bases, with 14 bases spanning the gap. The CDR3 here is CASSPAGFGNEQFF. The CDR3 nucleotides are TGTGCCAGCAGCCCCGCCGGGTTTGGAAATGAGCAGTTCTTC.

CDR3 sequence reads: CAWEAAGTMNTEAFF. The CDR3 DNA reads TGTGCCTGGGAGGCGGCAGGGACAATGAACACTGAAGCTTTCTTT. V usage is TRBV30 and J usage is TRBJ1-1, with a weak D call TRBD1 (6 bases). Trimming shortened V by 5 bases and J by 0 bases, and 16 bases separated the two germline ends. Germline loops: CDR1 GTSNPN, CDR2 SVGIG (reference sequence). There are 15 residues in the CDR3.

The chain employs TRBV6-4 and TRBJ1-2; TRBD1 matches 8 bases. Trimming removed 3 bases from V and 4 bases from J; junction bases left unmatched: 4. Germline V CDR1 and CDR2: MRHNA, SNTAGT. This CDR3 is 14 amino acids long. The CDR3 spells CASSENTGGYGYTF. For the CDR3, the DNA is TGTGCCAGCAGTGAAAATACAGGGGGCTATGGCTACACCTTC.

This clone came up once. The J gene is TRBJ1-4, the V gene TRBV3-1 (or the pseudogene TRBV3-2), with a weak D call TRBD1 (6 bases). The germline gives CDR1 LGHDT, CDR2 YNNKEL (reference sequence). This CDR3 is 14 amino acids long. The V end was cut by 4 bases, the J end by 7 bases, with 13 bases between. The CDR3 coding sequence is TGTGCCAGCAGCCCCGAGGGGGACGGTGAAAAACTGTTTTTT. Translating gives CASSPEGDGEKLFF.

The chain employs TRBV12-3 or TRBV12-4 and TRBJ1-5; tentatively, D is TRBD1 (5 bases). This CDR3 has 13 amino acids. Trimming pared 3 bases from V and 9 bases from J, leaving 12 bases between. CDR3 sequence: CASSLRGQGPQHF. The CDR3 DNA sequence: TGTGCCAGCAGTTTGAGAGGCCAGGGGCCCCAGCATTTT.

The V and J genes are TRBV4-2 and TRBJ2-2, with 11 bases that match TRBD2. The CDR3 sequence is 16 residues long. The ends lost 5 bases at V and 0 bases at J; junction bases unmatched: 2. Germline V gene data show CDR1 as LGHNA and CDR2 as YNFKEQ. The CDR3 reads CASSRGLAANTGELFF. Here the CDR3 DNA reads TGTGCCAGCAGCAGGGGACTAGCGGCGAACACCGGGGAGCTGTTTTTT.

This chain uses TRBV19 with TRBJ1-2, with D possibly matching TRBD1 (6 bases). The CDR3 consists of 12 residues. The germline V gene encodes CDR1 LNHDA and CDR2 SQIVND (reference sequence). The germline V and J ends were trimmed by 10 bases and 4 bases, with 13 bases remaining between them. The CDR3, as DNA: TGTGCCACTACGGACAGATTCTATGGCTACACCTTC. This gives the protein CATTDRFYGYTF.

The CDR3 reads CASSLFVAGGYEQYF. DNA for the CDR3: TGTGCCAGCAGTTTATTCGTAGCGGGAGGTTACGAGCAGTACTTC. This rearrangement joins TRBV27 to TRBJ2-7, with TRBD2 identical over 10 bases. Germline V CDR1 and CDR2: MNHEY, SMNVEV (reference sequence). V shed 1 base and J 4 bases; nucleotides not matched to a gene: 4. The CDR3 runs to 15 residues.

The chain uses TRBV6-1 and TRBJ1-5; no clear D gene. Germline assignment: CDR1 MNHNS and CDR2 SASEGT. There are 13 residues in the CDR3. V lost 3 bases to trimming and J lost 5 bases, with 8 bases between them. This CDR3 is CASSEGKYQPQHF. CDR3 bases: TGTGCCAGCAGTGAGGGCAAGTATCAGCCCCAGCATTTT.

The chain is built from TRBV9 and TRBJ2-5; 8 nucleotides line up with TRBD2. Per the germline V gene, CDR1 is SGDLS and CDR2 is YYNGEE. Trimming removed 3 bases from V and 4 bases from J; junction bases left unmatched: 11. The CDR3 runs to 16 residues. The CDR3, as DNA: TGTGCCAGCAGCGCCGGACTAGCTTCTTCCGGAGAGACCCAGTACTTC. Protein: CASSAGLASSGETQYF.

With respect to this clone: The sample has other DNA sequences that encode this CDR3 too. The chain joins TRBV4-1 to TRBJ2-5, with a weak D call TRBD2 (5 bases). V lost 1 base and J 5 bases, leaving 8 bases between the germline ends. The CDR3 is made up of 13 amino acids. Per germline, CDR1 MGHRA and CDR2 YSYEKL. The CDR3 is CASSQVRGETQYF. CDR3 DNA: TGCGCCAGCAGCCAAGTCCGGGGTGAGACCCAGTACTTC.

The chain employs TRBV4-2 and TRBJ2-6; D perhaps matches TRBD1 (6 bases). Trimming pared 0 bases from V and 4 bases from J, leaving 16 bases between. The CDR3 consists of 18 residues. Germline V lookup: CDR1 LGHNA, CDR2 YNFKEQ. The CDR3 reads CASSQEGVGATGANVLTF. CDR3 bases: TGTGCCAGCAGCCAAGAGGGAGTGGGGGCTACAGGGGCCAACGTCCTGACTTTC.

The chain links TRBV2 to TRBJ2-5, with TRBD2 identical over 12 bases. Germline CDR1 is SNHLY and CDR2 is FYNNEI. The CDR3 length is 14 residues. J was trimmed by 3 bases and V by 6 bases; bases with no gene match: 2. CDR3 bases: TGTGCCAGCAGCCGGACTAGCGGGAAAGAGACCCAGTACTTC. As protein: CASSRTSGKETQYF. Full variable domain (missing parts from reference TRBV2 and TRBJ2-5): EPEVTQTPSHQVTQMGQEVILRCVPISNHLYFYWYRQILGQKVEFLVSFYNNEISEKSEIFDDQFSVERPDGSNFTLKIRSTKLEDSAMYFCASSRTSGKETQYFGPGTRLLVL.

The chain carries TRBV9 and TRBJ2-5; 7 bases line up with TRBD1. V dropped 0 bases and J dropped 4; count of bases not matched to a gene: 6. Germline loops: CDR1 SGDLS, CDR2 YYNGEE. This CDR3 region has 15 residues. Here the CDR3 DNA reads TGTGCCAGCAGCGTAGGACAGGGTTTCCTAGAGACCCAGTACTTC. Protein sequence: CASSVGQGFLETQYF.

The V gene is TRBV5-1, the J gene TRBJ2-1, with 11 bases matching TRBD1. CDR1 SGHRS and CDR2 YFSETQ come from the germline V gene. Trimming at V came to 4 bases and at J to 4 bases, leaving 4 bases not matched to a gene. This CDR3 comprises 15 residues. CDR3 sequence (DNA): TGCGCCAGCAGCATGGGACAGGGGGGTTACAATGAGCAGTTCTTC. The encoded protein is CASSMGQGGYNEQFF.

The rearrangement links TRBV5-4 to TRBJ1-2, with D tentatively TRBD1 (5 bases). The germline CDR1 and CDR2 sequences are SGHNT and YYREEE (reference sequence). The CDR3 has 14 residues. V lost 0 bases and J lost 4, with 10 bases in between. The CDR3 protein is CASSLDVGAYGYTF. The CDR3 bases are TGTGCCAGCAGCTTGGATGTTGGGGCCTATGGCTACACCTTC.

A single count supports this clone. The chain links TRBV6-4 to TRBJ2-1; 7 bases are shared with TRBD2. Germline V gene sequence: CDR1 MRHNA, CDR2 SNTAGT. The junction had 10 bases not matched to a gene; V was cut back by 3 bases and J by 5 bases. CDR3 length equals 16 residues. The CDR3 protein is CASSEFYGLGNNEQFF. In nucleotides, the CDR3 is TGTGCCAGCAGTGAGTTTTATGGACTAGGGAACAATGAGCAGTTCTTC.

V gene TRBV7-3 combines with J gene TRBJ1-5; 7 bases agree with TRBD1. CDR3 length: 15 amino acids. The V gene end was trimmed by 3 bases and the J gene end by 15 bases; junction bases not matched to a gene: 17. Looked up from germline, CDR1 is SGHTA and CDR2 is FQGTGA. CDR3 DNA sequence: TGTGCCAGCAGCTTGGTTCGGCAGGGGGGCCTCCTAGGGCATTTT. This sequence encodes CASSLVRQGGLLGHF. Based on the CDR3 plus reference TRBV7-3 and TRBJ1-5, the full variable domain is GAGVSQTPSNKVTEKGKYVELRCDPISGHTALYWYRQSLGQGPEFLIYFQGTGAADDSGLPNDRFFAVRPEGSVSTLKIQRTERGDSAVYLCASSLVRQGGLLGHFGDGTRLSIL.

The chain recombines TRBV24-1 with TRBJ2-5; tentative D call: TRBD2 (6 bases). In germline, CDR1 is KGHDR, CDR2 SFDVKD. The length of the CDR3 is 14 residues. V lost 4 bases and J lost 7, with 15 bases in between. For the CDR3, the DNA is TGTGCCACCAGTGACCCAGGGACTCTTGCGACCCAGTACTTC. As protein: CATSDPGTLATQYF.

The chain carries TRBV28 and TRBJ1-1; a possible D gene is TRBD1 (6 bases). From germline, CDR1 is MDHEN and CDR2 SYDVKM. The V and J ends lost 8 bases and 3 bases respectively, with 13 bases between them. The CDR3 is 13 residues long. The CDR3 DNA is TGTGCCAGCTTTTCAGGGGTCTACACTGAAGCTTTCTTT. This sequence encodes CASFSGVYTEAFF. Full variable domain (missing parts from reference TRBV28 and TRBJ1-1): DVKVTQSSRYLVKRTGEKVFLECVQDMDHENMFWYRQDPGLGLRLIYFSYDVKMKEKGDIPEGYSVSREKKERFSLILESASTNQTSMYLCASFSGVYTEAFFGQGTRLTVV.

This clone occurred many times. The rearrangement links TRBV27 to TRBJ2-1, with D possibly matching TRBD1 (5 bases). In germline, CDR1 is MNHEY, CDR2 SMNVEV (reference sequence). CDR3 length equals 14 residues. Trimming pared 2 bases from V and 8 bases from J, leaving 13 bases between. As DNA, the CDR3 is TGTGCCAGCAGTTTAAGGGGCCCATGGGATGAGCAGTTCTTC. It is translated as CASSLRGPWDEQFF.